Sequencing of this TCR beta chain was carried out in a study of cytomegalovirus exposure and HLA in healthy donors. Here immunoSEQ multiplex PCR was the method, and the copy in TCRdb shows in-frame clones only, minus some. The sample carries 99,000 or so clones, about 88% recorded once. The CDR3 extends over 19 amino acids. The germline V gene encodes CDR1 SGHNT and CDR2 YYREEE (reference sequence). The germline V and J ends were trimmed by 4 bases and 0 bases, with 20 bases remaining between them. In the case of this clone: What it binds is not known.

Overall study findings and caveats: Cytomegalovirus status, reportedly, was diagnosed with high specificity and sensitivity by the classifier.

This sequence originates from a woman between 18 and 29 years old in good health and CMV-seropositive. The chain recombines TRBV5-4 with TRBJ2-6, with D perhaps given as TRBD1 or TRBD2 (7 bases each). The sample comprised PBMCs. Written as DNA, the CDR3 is TGTGCCAGCAGCCTGGGAGGGGCAGGGGGTTACTCTGGGGCCAACGTCCTGACTTTC. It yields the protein CASSLGGAGGYSGANVLTF. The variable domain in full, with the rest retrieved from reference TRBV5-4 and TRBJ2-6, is ETGVTQSPTHLIKTRGQQVTLRCSSQSGHNTVSWYQQALGQGPQFIFQYYREEENGRGNFPPRFSGLQFPNYSSELNVNALELDDSALYLCASSLGGAGGYSGANVLTFGAGSRLTVL.